These 25 T cell receptor beta chains share one sample of origin, sequenced in a study of PD-1 blockade in classical Hodgkin lymphoma. Method: immunoSEQ multiplex PCR; TCRdb's copy keeps in-frame clones and lacks some. The sample consists of around 3,400 clones, roughly 89% of them appearing once. Time point reported: newly diagnosed, previously untreated cHL patient sample. Thawed PBMCs were the source of CD4+ T cells, purified by magnetic negative selection. The sample comprised CD4+ T cells from blood. These receptors were taken from a human donor with classical Hodgkin lymphoma.

V gene TRBV29-1 combines with J gene TRBJ1-2, with a possible D match to TRBD1 (5 bases). The CDR3 spans 12 residues. Germline loops: CDR1 SQVTM, CDR2 ANQGSEA. The V and J ends lost 2 bases and 5 bases respectively, with 9 bases between them. The CDR3 DNA follows: TGCAGCGTTGAACCGACAGAATATGGCTACACCTTC. This sequence encodes CSVEPTEYGYTF.

The rearrangement links TRBV7-9 to TRBJ2-7, with D unclear. Trimming removed 5 bases from V and 0 bases from J, with 5 bases in between. The CDR3 sequence is 12 residues long. Germline-derived CDR1 and CDR2 are SEHNR and FQNEAQ (reference sequence). CDR3 in DNA: TGTGCCAGCAGCCAATCCTCCTACGAGCAGTACTTC. Translated, it gives CASSQSSYEQYF.

This chain connects TRBV2 to TRBJ1-4; D is unresolved. V lost 8 bases to trimming and J lost 8 bases, with 15 bases between them. CDR1 and CDR2 from the germline V gene are SNHLY and FYNNEI. This CDR3 is 13 amino acids long. CDR3 nucleotides: TGTGCCAGCTCACGGTCCCCTCGGGAAAAACTGTTTTTT. It codes for CASSRSPREKLFF.

The rearrangement links TRBV20-1 to TRBJ2-1; D gene uncertain. Germline V gene sequence: CDR1 DFQATT, CDR2 SNEGSKA (reference sequence). The length of the CDR3 is 11 residues. V lost 1 base to trimming and J lost 9 bases, with 7 bases between them. CDR3 loop: CSARGVTEQFF. The CDR3 DNA reads as TGCAGTGCTAGAGGGGTAACTGAGCAGTTCTTC.

This chain connects TRBV10-3 to TRBJ2-2; 11 bases map to TRBD2. The CDR3 covers 15 residues. Germline loops: CDR1 ENHRY, CDR2 SYGVKD. Germline trimming cut 2 bases from V and 4 bases from J; bases unmatched to any gene: 0. CDR3 coding DNA: TGTGCCATCAGTGAGACTAGCGGGAGCACCGGGGAGCTGTTTTTT. As protein: CAISETSGSTGELFF.

The chain employs TRBV30 and TRBJ1-5, with D unclear. The CDR3 has 12 residues. Trimming removed 1 base from V and 6 bases from J, with 7 bases in between. Per the germline V gene, CDR1 is GTSNPN and CDR2 is SVGIG (reference sequence). DNA of the CDR3: TGTGCCTGGAGTGAAGGGAGTCAGCCCCAGCATTTT. Its translation is CAWSEGSQPQHF.

CDR3 nucleotide sequence: TGTGCCAGCAGTTTTGAGGCCCGGACAGTTAGAGGCTACACCTTC. Amino acid sequence: CASSFEARTVRGYTF. This chain links TRBV27 with TRBJ1-2; possibly TRBD1 for D (6 bases). The germline V gene has CDR1 MNHEY and CDR2 SMNVEV (reference sequence). The length of the CDR3 is 15 residues. V dropped 3 bases and J dropped 8 bases, with 19 bases sitting between them.

The rearrangement uses TRBV6-5 and TRBJ2-3, with TRBD2 identical over 8 bases. This CDR3 has 15 residues. The germline gives CDR1 MNHEY, CDR2 SVGAGI. V dropped 7 bases and J dropped 6; count of bases not matched to a gene: 12. CDR3 bases: TGTGCCAGCACGGAGCGGGGGACCTGGGCGGATACGCAGTATTTT. It codes for CASTERGTWADTQYF.

The gene calls are TRBV10-1 and TRBJ1-1; a weak D match, TRBD1 (6 bases). V was shortened by 4 bases and J by 4 bases, with 19 bases between the two germline ends. This CDR3 comprises 16 residues. CDR1 and CDR2 (germline): WNHNN, SYGVQD (reference sequence). This chain's CDR3 is CASSGPKQGEGTEAFF. DNA for the CDR3: TGCGCCAGCAGTGGACCTAAACAGGGAGAAGGCACTGAAGCTTTCTTT.

This rearrangement joins TRBV2 to TRBJ2-1; 13 bases fit TRBD2. The CDR3 loop spans 15 amino acids. Germline trimming cut 7 bases from V and 8 bases from J; bases unmatched to any gene: 8. In germline, CDR1 is SNHLY, CDR2 FYNNEI. The CDR3 DNA sequence: TGTGCCAGCACCTTACTAGCGGGAGGGCTCGATGAGCAGTTCTTC. Protein: CASTLLAGGLDEQFF.

V gene TRBV19 combines with J gene TRBJ2-3; the D is unclear. V lost 7 bases, J lost 4 bases, and 15 bases lay in between. The germline V gene has CDR1 LNHDA and CDR2 SQIVND (reference sequence). CDR3 length equals 14 residues. CDR3 sequence: CASKGVSTADTQYF. The CDR3 coding sequence is TGTGCCAGTAAAGGCGTCTCCACTGCAGATACGCAGTATTTT.

The table lists this clone with a few counts. This rearrangement joins TRBV9 to TRBJ1-5; maybe TRBD1 (6 bases). The germline V gene encodes CDR1 SGDLS and CDR2 YYNGEE. The CDR3 runs 13 residues. V dropped 4 bases and J dropped 4 bases, with 9 bases sitting between them. DNA of the CDR3: TGTGCCAGCAGCCCCCAGGGGAATCAGCCCCAGCATTTT. Translation gives CASSPQGNQPQHF.

The V gene is TRBV2, the J gene TRBJ1-1; 9 bases agree with TRBD1. The CDR3 consists of 15 residues. Germline lookup yields CDR1 SNHLY and CDR2 FYNNEI. J lost 5 bases, V lost 3 bases, and 7 bases had no gene match. The CDR3 spells CASSDQTGGMTEAFF. The DNA for the CDR3 is TGTGCCAGCAGTGACCAAACAGGGGGCATGACTGAAGCTTTCTTT.

V and J are TRBV2 and TRBJ1-2; 8 positions agree with TRBD1. Losses at the gene ends were 6 bases for V and 8 bases for J; bases not matched to a gene: 11. The germline CDR1 and CDR2 sequences are SNHLY and FYNNEI. The CDR3 covers 14 residues. The CDR3 nucleotides read TGTGCCAGCAGAGAGGACAGGGATCTTTGGGGCTACACCTTC. It yields the protein CASREDRDLWGYTF. Drawing the rest from reference TRBV2 and TRBJ1-2, the complete variable domain is EPEVTQTPSHQVTQMGQEVILRCVPISNHLYFYWYRQILGQKVEFLVSFYNNEISEKSEIFDDQFSVERPDGSNFTLKIRSTKLEDSAMYFCASREDRDLWGYTFGSGTRLTVV.

With respect to this clone: The same CDR3 also results from other DNA sequences found in this sample. The chain joins TRBV2 to TRBJ1-4; D is ambiguous. The CDR3 totals 14 residues. CDR1 and CDR2 from the germline V gene are SNHLY and FYNNEI. V was cut by 2 bases and J by 0 bases, with 4 bases left in between. Here the CDR3 DNA reads TGTGCCAGCAGTGAACTAGCAACTAATGAAAAACTGTTTTTT. Its translation: CASSELATNEKLFF.

V usage is TRBV5-1 and J usage is TRBJ2-3; D is uncertain. The CDR3 totals 13 residues. V gave up 0 bases and J gave up 6 bases, with 8 bases separating them. Germline V gene lookup returns CDR1 SGHRS and CDR2 YFSETQ. The CDR3 region is CASSLEREDTQYF. The CDR3 DNA reads TGCGCCAGCAGCTTGGAACGCGAGGATACGCAGTATTTT.

The chain uses TRBV2 and TRBJ2-5; TRBD2 matches 8 bases. The CDR3 totals 14 residues. Germline V gene sequence: CDR1 SNHLY, CDR2 FYNNEI. V lost 4 bases, J lost 3 bases, and 4 bases stayed unmatched. CDR3 bases: TGTGCCAGCAGTGTCACTAGCGGTAAAGAGACCCAGTACTTC. It yields the protein CASSVTSGKETQYF.

The chain is built from TRBV30 and TRBJ2-1; no clear D. Looked up from germline, CDR1 is GTSNPN and CDR2 is SVGIG (reference sequence). The length of the CDR3 is 13 residues. V shed 5 bases and J shed 10 bases, with 18 bases lying between them. This CDR3 reads CAWSRVVPGEQFF. The DNA for the CDR3 is TGTGCCTGGTCCCGGGTTGTTCCCGGGGAGCAGTTCTTC.

The rearrangement links TRBV28 to TRBJ1-3, with 7 nucleotides matching TRBD1. Germline V gives CDR1 MDHEN, CDR2 SYDVKM. V dropped 5 bases and J dropped 0; count of bases not matched to a gene: 4. CDR3 length equals 15 residues. CDR3 amino acids: CASSLRTGSGNTIYF. The DNA of the CDR3 is TGTGCCAGCAGTCTACGGACAGGCTCTGGAAACACCATATATTTT.

The CDR3 DNA reads TGTGCCAGCAGCCGGGACAGTCCTAATGAAAAACTGTTTTTT. Translation: CASSRDSPNEKLFF. The chain couples TRBV2 to TRBJ1-4, with 7 bases fitting TRBD1. V lost 6 bases and J lost 3; bases outside the gene matches: 4. Germline V gene sequence: CDR1 SNHLY, CDR2 FYNNEI. The length of the CDR3 is 14 residues.

The chain is built from TRBV18 and TRBJ2-1, with 12 bases aligning to TRBD2. CDR1 is KGHSH and CDR2 is LQKENI in the germline V gene. This CDR3 is built from 15 residues. J lost 6 bases, V lost 6 bases, and 6 bases had no gene match. The CDR3 is CASSPGLAGPNEQFF. In nucleotides, the CDR3 is TGTGCCAGCTCGCCGGGACTAGCGGGCCCCAATGAGCAGTTCTTC.

This sequence joins TRBV5-4 and TRBJ2-5, with 10 bases aligning to TRBD2. The CDR3 has 13 residues. Germline assignment: CDR1 SGHNT and CDR2 YYREEE (reference sequence). J gave up 5 bases and V 8 bases, and 6 bases lay outside the gene matches. CDR3 coding DNA: TGTGCCAGTAGCGGGGGGCTGGGGGAGACCCAGTACTTC. As protein: CASSGGLGETQYF.

The CDR3 sequence is CASRDGGATDTQYF. The CDR3 DNA is TGTGCCAGCAGGGACGGGGGCGCCACAGATACGCAGTATTTT. The rearrangement links TRBV6-1 to TRBJ2-3; D may match TRBD1 or TRBD2 (6 bases each). V dropped 6 bases and J dropped 2 bases, with 12 bases sitting between them. The CDR3 loop spans 14 amino acids. CDR1 is MNHNS and CDR2 is SASEGT in the germline V gene.

The chain is built from TRBV18 and TRBJ2-3; a weak D match, TRBD1 (6 bases). The CDR3 loop spans 14 amino acids. V was trimmed by 2 bases and J by 6 bases, leaving 12 bases between them. CDR1 is KGHSH, CDR2 LQKENI, per germline. The CDR3 protein is CASSPSGGGDTQYF. The CDR3 DNA sequence: TGTGCCAGCTCACCATCTGGGGGCGGGGATACGCAGTATTTT. The full variable domain, rest sourced from reference TRBV18 and TRBJ2-3, is NAGVMQNPRHLVRRRGQEARLRCSPMKGHSHVYWYRQLPEEGLKFMVYLQKENIIDESGMPKERFSAEFPKEGPSILRIQQVVRGDSAAYFCASSPSGGGDTQYFGPGTRLTVL.

The chain combines TRBV5-1 with TRBJ1-6, with TRBD1 as a possible D gene (6 bases). V was pared by 0 bases and J by 8 bases, with 12 bases between. This CDR3 spans 15 amino acids. Per germline, CDR1 SGHRS and CDR2 YFSETQ. The CDR3 coding sequence is TGCGCCAGCAGCTTGGAACCTGCAGGGGATTCACCCCTCCACTTT. It codes for CASSLEPAGDSPLHF.